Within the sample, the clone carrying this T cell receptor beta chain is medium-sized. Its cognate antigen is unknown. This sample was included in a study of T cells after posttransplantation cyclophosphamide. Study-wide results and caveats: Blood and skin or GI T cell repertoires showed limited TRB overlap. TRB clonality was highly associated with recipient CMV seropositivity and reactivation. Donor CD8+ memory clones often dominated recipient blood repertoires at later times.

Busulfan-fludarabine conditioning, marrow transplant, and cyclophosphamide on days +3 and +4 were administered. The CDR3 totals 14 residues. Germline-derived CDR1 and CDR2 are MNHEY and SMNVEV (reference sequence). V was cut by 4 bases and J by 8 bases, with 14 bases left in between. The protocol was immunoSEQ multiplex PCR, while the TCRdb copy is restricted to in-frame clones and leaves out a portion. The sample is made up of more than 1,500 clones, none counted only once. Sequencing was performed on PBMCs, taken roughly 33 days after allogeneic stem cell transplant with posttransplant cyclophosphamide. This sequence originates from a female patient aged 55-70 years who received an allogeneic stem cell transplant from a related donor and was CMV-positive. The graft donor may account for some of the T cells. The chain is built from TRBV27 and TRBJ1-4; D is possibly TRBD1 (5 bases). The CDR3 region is CASSSRHRGEKLFF. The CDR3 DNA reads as TGTGCCAGCAGTTCAAGGCACCGGGGGGAAAAACTGTTTTTT. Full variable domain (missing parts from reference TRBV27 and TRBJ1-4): EAQVTQNPRYLITVTGKKLTVTCSQNMNHEYMSWYRQDPGLGLRQIYYSMNVEVTDKGDVPEGYKVSRKEKRNFPLILESPSPNQTSLYFCASSSRHRGEKLFFGSGTQLSVL.